The 7 T cell receptor beta chains presented below share a single source sample, sequenced in a study of long-term antiretroviral therapy in people with HIV (dated by TCRdb to between 2021 and 2024). The immunoSEQ hsTCRB v3.0 assay was used at survey level resolution to sequence the TRB variable region. TCRdb re-hosts the immuneACCESS table, in-frame sequences only. Its copies lack some clones; in the studies checked, an unresolved V gene accounts for under half of them, and the cause for the rest is not known. This sample lists 20,000 to 30,000 clones; roughly 86% were detected once. The ten largest clonotypes hold 8.7% of the sample. The sample was unsorted PBMCs, taken 1.8 years before starting antiretroviral therapy. Receptors were obtained from a man between 45 and 60 years old with HIV.

V and J are TRBV21-1 and TRBJ2-6; the D call of TRBD2 is as the table states it, not checked on the DNA. TRBV21-1 is tagged as a pseudogene. The CDR3 spans 20 residues. CDR3 DNA sequence: TGTGCCAGCAGCGGGCTAAGGAGGAAGCTAGGACTGTCTGGGGCCAACGTCCTGACTTTC. Encoded protein: CASSGLRRKLGLSGANVLTF.

The chain carries TRBV11-2 and TRBJ2-3, with 9 bases matching TRBD2. CDR3 length: 17 amino acids. Unmatched junction bases numbered 7, after V lost 3 bases and J lost 0 bases. From germline, CDR1 is SGHAT and CDR2 FQNNGV. The CDR3 DNA follows: TGTGCCAGCAGCTTCATAGCGGGAGAGGTTAGCACAGATACGCAGTATTTT. This sequence encodes CASSFIAGEVSTDTQYF. Looking up the rest from reference TRBV11-2 and TRBJ2-3 gives the full variable domain: EAGVAQSPRYKIIEKRQSVAFWCNPISGHATLYWYQQILGQGPKLLIQFQNNGVVDDSQLPKDRFSAERLKGVDSTLKIQPAKLEDSAVYLCASSFIAGEVSTDTQYFGPGTRLTVL.

The rearrangement uses TRBV19 and TRBJ1-5, with TRBD1 matching 7 bases. J was trimmed by 4 bases and V by 4 bases; bases with no gene match: 4. The CDR3 is 14 amino acids. The germline V gene has CDR1 LNHDA and CDR2 SQIVND (reference sequence). CDR3 sequence: CASSKTGLNQPQHF. As DNA, the CDR3 is TGTGCCAGTAGTAAGACAGGGTTAAATCAGCCCCAGCATTTT.

This clone has just one count. The V call is TRBV11-2, the J call TRBJ2-7, with TRBD1 matching 11 bases. Per germline, CDR1 SGHAT and CDR2 FQNNGV. This CDR3 contains 20 residues. J lost 4 bases, V lost 0 bases, and 17 bases had no gene match. The chain's CDR3 is CASSLEDRGRFAPAEYEQYF. CDR3 bases: TGTGCCAGCAGCTTAGAGGACAGGGGGCGCTTTGCCCCGGCGGAATACGAGCAGTACTTC.

V is TRBV5-1 and J is TRBJ2-7; 7 nucleotides agree with TRBD1. The CDR3 consists of 15 residues. With 0 bases clipped from V and 2 bases from J, the junction kept 5 bases outside the gene matches. Germline loops: CDR1 SGHRS, CDR2 YFSETQ. The CDR3 nucleotides are TGCGCCAGCAGCTTGGAACAGGGGAGAACCTACGAGCAGTACTTC. This sequence encodes CASSLEQGRTYEQYF.

The CDR3 bases are TGCGCCAGCAGCTCCTTTGGCAGCACCTACGAGCAGTACTTC. It encodes CASSSFGSTYEQYF. The chain is built from TRBV5-1 and TRBJ2-7; D is unclear. Trimming cost V 3 bases and J 2 bases, with 12 bases left between them. There are 14 residues in the CDR3. Per germline, CDR1 SGHRS and CDR2 YFSETQ.

CDR3 loop: CASRKAGLSYNEQFF. The DNA of the CDR3 is TGTGCCAGCAGGAAAGCGGGGCTCTCCTACAATGAGCAGTTCTTC. This chain connects TRBV2 to TRBJ2-1; 7 bases line up with TRBD2. V trimming: 6 bases; J trimming: 0 bases; junction bases outside the gene matches: 5. The V gene's germline CDR1 is SNHLY and CDR2 FYNNEI. CDR3 length: 15 amino acids.